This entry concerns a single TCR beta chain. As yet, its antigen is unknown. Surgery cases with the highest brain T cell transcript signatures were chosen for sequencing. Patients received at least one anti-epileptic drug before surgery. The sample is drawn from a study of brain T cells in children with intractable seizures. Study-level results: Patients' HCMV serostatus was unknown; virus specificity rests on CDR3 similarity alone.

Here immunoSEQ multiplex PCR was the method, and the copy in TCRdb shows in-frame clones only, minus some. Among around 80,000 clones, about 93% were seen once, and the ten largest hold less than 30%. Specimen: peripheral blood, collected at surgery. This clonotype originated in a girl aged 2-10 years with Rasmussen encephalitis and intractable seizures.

CDR3 loop: CASSQDFRGSVYEQYF. In nucleotides, the CDR3 is TGTGCCAGCAGCCAAGATTTCAGGGGGTCTGTCTACGAGCAGTACTTC. The chain is built from TRBV3-1 (or the pseudogene TRBV3-2) and TRBJ2-7; 7 bases are a match to TRBD1. The germline CDR1 and CDR2 sequences are LGHDT and YNNKEL (reference sequence). With V trimmed by 0 bases and J by 3 bases, 8 bases remained unmatched. CDR3 length: 16 amino acids.